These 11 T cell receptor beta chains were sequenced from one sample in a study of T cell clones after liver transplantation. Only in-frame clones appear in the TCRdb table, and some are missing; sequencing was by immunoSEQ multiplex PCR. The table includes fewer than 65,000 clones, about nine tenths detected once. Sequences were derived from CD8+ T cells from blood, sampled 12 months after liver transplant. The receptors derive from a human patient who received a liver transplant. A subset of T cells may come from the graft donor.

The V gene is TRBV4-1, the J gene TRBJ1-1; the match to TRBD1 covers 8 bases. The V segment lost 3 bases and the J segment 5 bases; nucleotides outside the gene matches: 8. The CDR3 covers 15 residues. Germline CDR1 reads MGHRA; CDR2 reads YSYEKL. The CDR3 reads CASSHLTGVVTEAFF. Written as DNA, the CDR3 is TGCGCCAGCAGCCATTTGACAGGGGTGGTTACTGAAGCTTTCTTT.

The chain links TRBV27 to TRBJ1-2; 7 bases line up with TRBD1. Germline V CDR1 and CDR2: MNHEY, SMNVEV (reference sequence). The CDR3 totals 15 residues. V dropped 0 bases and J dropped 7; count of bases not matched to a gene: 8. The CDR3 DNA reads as TGTGCCAGCAGTTTATCGGTCCCCACAGGGGTTGGCTACACCTTC. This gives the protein CASSLSVPTGVGYTF.

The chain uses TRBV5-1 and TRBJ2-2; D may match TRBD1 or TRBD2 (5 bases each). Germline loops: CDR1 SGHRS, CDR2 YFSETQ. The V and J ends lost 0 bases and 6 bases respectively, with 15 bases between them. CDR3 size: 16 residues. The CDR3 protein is CASSLAWSGGSGELFF. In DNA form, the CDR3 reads TGCGCCAGCAGCTTGGCCTGGAGTGGGGGTTCCGGGGAGCTGTTTTTT.

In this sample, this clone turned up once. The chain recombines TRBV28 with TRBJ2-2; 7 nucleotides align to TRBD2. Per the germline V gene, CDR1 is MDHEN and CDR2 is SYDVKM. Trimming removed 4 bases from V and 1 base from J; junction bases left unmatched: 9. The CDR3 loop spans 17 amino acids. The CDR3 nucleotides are TGTGCCAGCAGTTCCCCCAGGGAGGGTCAGAACACCGGGGAGCTGTTTTTT. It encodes CASSSPREGQNTGELFF.

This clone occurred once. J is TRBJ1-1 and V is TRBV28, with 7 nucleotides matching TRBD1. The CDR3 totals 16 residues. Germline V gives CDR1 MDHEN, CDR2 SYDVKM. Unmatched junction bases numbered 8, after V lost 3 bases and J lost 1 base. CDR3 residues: CASSFLYRGQNTEAFF. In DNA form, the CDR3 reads TGTGCCAGCAGTTTTCTCTACAGGGGCCAGAACACTGAAGCTTTCTTT.

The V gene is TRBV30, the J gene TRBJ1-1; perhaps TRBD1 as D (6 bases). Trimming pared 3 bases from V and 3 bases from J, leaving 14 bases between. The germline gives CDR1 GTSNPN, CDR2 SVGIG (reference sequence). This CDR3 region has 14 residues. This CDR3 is CAWRAPGAYTEAFF. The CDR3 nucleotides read TGTGCCTGGAGGGCCCCGGGGGCGTACACTGAAGCTTTCTTT.

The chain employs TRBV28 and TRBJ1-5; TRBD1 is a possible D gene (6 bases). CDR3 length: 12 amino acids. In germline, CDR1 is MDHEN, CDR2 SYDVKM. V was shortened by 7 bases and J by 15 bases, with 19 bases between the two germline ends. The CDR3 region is CASTKAGTRGHF. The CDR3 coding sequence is TGTGCCAGCACGAAAGCCGGTACCAGGGGGCATTTT.

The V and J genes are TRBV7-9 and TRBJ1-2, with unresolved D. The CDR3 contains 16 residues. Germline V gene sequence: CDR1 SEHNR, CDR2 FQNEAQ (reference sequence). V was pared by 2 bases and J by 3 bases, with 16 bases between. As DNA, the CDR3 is TGTGCCAGCAGCTTACGGTCGAGGGATACAGACTATGGCTACACCTTC. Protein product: CASSLRSRDTDYGYTF.

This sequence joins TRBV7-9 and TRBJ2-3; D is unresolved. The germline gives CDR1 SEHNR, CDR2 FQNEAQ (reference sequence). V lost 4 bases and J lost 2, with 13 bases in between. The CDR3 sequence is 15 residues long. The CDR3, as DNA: TGTGCCAGCAGCTCAGGACGTCGCCCCACAGATACGCAGTATTTT. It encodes CASSSGRRPTDTQYF.

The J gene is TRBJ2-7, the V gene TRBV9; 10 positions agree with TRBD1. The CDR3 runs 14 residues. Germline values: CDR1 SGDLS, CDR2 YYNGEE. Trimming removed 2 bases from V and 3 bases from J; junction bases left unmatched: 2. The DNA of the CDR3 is TGTGCCAGCAGCGTCGGGACAGGGGACTACGAGCAGTACTTC. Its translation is CASSVGTGDYEQYF.

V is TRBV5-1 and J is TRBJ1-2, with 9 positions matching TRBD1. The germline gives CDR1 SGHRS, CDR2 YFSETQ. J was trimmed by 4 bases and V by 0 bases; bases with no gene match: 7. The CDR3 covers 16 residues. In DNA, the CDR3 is TGCGCCAGCAGCTTGGGGGGGACAGGGACCCTCTATGGCTACACCTTC. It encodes CASSLGGTGTLYGYTF.